The T cell receptor beta chain under discussion was sequenced for a study of blood T cell repertoires in COVID-19. Study-level information: Spain, Italy and the United States supplied samples that represented acute and convalescent COVID-19. The cDNA or gDNA used as material had been derived from T cells, B-cell-depleted T cells, or PBMCs.

Germline V gives CDR1 LGHNA, CDR2 YSLEER. V was cut by 1 base and J by 2 bases, with 16 bases left in between. This CDR3 is 17 amino acids long. As handled by the study authors: Estimation of nucleated cell counts relied on the amplification of reference gene primers. TCRdb keeps only in-frame clones here, not all; method: immunoSEQ multiplex PCR. For V, J and clone size, that table is used; D and trimming come from the DNA. Of 130,000 or so clones listed, 82% are singletons. The source is a woman in her seventies with acute or convalescent COVID-19. Sequencing input: peripheral blood. The chain uses TRBV4-3 and TRBJ2-3, with D tentatively TRBD1 (5 bases). The CDR3 DNA reads TGCGCCAGCAGCCAAGCCTGGGCAGGGTCGGACACAGATACGCAGTATTTT. This encodes CASSQAWAGSDTDTQYF.